The clone carrying this TCR beta chain was detected a few times. Its antigen is unidentified. TCRdb itself ran the RT-PCR reads through MiXCR, one entry per CDR3 protein. The repertoire includes 530,000 or so distinct CDR3 sequences, 13% to 15% of them detected once, and over 8.5% sits in the top ten. The sample belongs to a study of response to subunit inactivated influenza vaccine. General observations from the study: Authors suggested each seasonal flu vaccination may recruit only limited numbers of new T cells.

CDR1 is MGHDK, CDR2 SYGVNS, per germline. The length of the CDR3 is 13 residues. Trimming pared 6 bases from V and 5 bases from J, leaving 11 bases between. The material sequenced was PBMCs from blood, taken 11 to 12 days after vaccination. The chain carries TRBV25-1 and TRBJ2-1, with D tentatively TRBD2 (5 bases). The clonotype was recovered from a man aged 50 or older who received an inactivated influenza vaccine. The CDR3 nucleotides read TGTGCCAGCAGGCTAGCAGGCAACAATGAGCAGTTCTTC. It is translated as CASRLAGNNEQFF.